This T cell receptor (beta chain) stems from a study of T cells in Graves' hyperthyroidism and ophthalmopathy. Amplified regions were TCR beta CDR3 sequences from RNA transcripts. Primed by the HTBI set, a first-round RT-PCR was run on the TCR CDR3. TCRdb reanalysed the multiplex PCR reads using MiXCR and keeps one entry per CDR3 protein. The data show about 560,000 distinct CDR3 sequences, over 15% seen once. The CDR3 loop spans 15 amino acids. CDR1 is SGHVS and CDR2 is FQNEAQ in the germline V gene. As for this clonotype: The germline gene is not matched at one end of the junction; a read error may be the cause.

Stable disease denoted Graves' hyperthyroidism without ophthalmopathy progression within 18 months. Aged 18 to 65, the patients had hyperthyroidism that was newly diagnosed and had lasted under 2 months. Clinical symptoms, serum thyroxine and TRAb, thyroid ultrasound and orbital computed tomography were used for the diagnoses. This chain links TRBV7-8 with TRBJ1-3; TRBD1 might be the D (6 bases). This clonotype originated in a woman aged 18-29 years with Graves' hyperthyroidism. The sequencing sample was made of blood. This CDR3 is CASSPDSYSGNTIYF. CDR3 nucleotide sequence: TGCGCCAGCAGCCCGGACAGTTACTCTGGAAACACCATATATTTT.